The T cell receptor (beta chain) described here comes from a study of blood T cell repertoires in COVID-19. Authors' analysis steps: The authors estimated nucleated cell counts from reference gene primer amplification. Using immunoSEQ multiplex PCR, the repertoire was profiled, and TCRdb retains in-frame clones only, with some absent. Clone size and V and J calls were adopted from that table, with D and trimming inferred from the DNA. Of around 50,000 clones listed, roughly 85% are singletons. Only one count was recorded for this clone. This CDR3 spans 16 amino acids. Trimming cost V 6 bases and J 4 bases; bases outside gene matches: 7. Germline CDR1 LNHDA, CDR2 SQIVND (reference sequence).

This TCR was recovered from a woman older than 75 with acute or convalescent COVID-19. Input material: peripheral blood. The J gene is TRBJ2-1, the V gene TRBV19; TRBD2 aligns across 12 bases. CDR3 amino acids: CASSLPGTSGYNEQFF. The CDR3, as DNA: TGTGCCAGTAGCCTCCCGGGGACTAGCGGGTACAATGAGCAGTTCTTC.